This T cell receptor (beta chain) was sequenced for a study of CD8+ T cells in alopecia areata. Study as a whole: Treated patients were dosed with oral tofacitinib, taking 5 to 10 mg twice daily. Affected scalp percentage gauged treated patients' severity.

After isolation, RNA underwent reverse transcription to generate cDNA as the sequencing template. Method: immunoSEQ multiplex PCR; TCRdb's copy keeps in-frame clones and lacks some. The table records under 250,000 clones, about three fifths of them present only once. Documented treatment: oral pan-JAK inhibitor, 5-10 mg twice daily. Study-wide results and caveats: Alopecia totalis/universalis scalp especially showed more expanded CD8+ clones than normal scalp. TCR sharing across patients was less clear than in mice, possibly HLA-related.

This clone was observed a few times. No antigen is known for it. The CDR3 sequence is 13 residues long. The germline V and J ends were trimmed by 4 bases and 7 bases, with 11 bases remaining between them. The germline V gene has CDR1 SGHTA and CDR2 FQGNSA. This specimen was CD4+ T cells sorted from blood, taken at week 4, from a patient treated with tofacitinib. The receptor's source is a human donor with alopecia areata. The rearrangement links TRBV7-2 to TRBJ2-1; D unresolved. The CDR3 region is CASSSRFPNEQFF. In DNA form, the CDR3 reads TGTGCCAGCAGCTCCAGGTTTCCGAATGAGCAGTTCTTC. The whole variable domain, remainder taken from reference TRBV7-2 and TRBJ2-1, is GAGVSQSPSNKVTEKGKDVELRCDPISGHTALYWYRQSLGQGLEFLIYFQGNSAPDKSGLPSDRFSAERTGGSVSTLTIQRTQQEDSAVYLCASSSRFPNEQFFGPGTRLTVL.